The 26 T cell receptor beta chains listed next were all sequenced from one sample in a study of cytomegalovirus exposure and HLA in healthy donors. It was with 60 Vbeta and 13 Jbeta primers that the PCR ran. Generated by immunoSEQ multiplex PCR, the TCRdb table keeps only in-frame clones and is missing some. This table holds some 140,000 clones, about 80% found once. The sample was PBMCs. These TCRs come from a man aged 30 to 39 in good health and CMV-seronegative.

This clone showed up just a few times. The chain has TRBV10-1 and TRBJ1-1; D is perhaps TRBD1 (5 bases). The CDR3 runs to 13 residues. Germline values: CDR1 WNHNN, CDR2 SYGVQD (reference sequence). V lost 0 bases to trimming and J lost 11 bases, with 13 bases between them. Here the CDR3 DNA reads TGCGCCAGCAGTGAGTCACAGGCGATGGACGCTTTCTTT. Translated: CASSESQAMDAFF.

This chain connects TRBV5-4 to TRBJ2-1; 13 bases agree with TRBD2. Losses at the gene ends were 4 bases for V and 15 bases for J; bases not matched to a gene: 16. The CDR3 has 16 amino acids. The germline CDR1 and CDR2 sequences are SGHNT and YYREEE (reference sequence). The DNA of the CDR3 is TGTGCCAGCAGCGATTATGAAACTAGCGGGAGGGCGGACCCGTTCTTC. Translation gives CASSDYETSGRADPFF.

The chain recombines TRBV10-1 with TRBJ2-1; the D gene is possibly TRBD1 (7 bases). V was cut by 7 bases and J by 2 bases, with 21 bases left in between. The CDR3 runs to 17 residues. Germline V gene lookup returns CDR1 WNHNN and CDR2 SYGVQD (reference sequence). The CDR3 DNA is TGCGCCAGCATCCGTAAAAACCAGGGGGGTCCCTACAATGAGCAGTTCTTC. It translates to CASIRKNQGGPYNEQFF.

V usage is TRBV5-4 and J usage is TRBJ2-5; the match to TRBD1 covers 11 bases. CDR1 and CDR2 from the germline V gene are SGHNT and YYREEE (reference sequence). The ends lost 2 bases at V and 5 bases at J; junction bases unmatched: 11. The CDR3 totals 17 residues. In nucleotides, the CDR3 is TGTGCCAGCAGCTTTAAGGACCGGGACAGGGGGAGGGAGACCCAGTACTTC. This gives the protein CASSFKDRDRGRETQYF.

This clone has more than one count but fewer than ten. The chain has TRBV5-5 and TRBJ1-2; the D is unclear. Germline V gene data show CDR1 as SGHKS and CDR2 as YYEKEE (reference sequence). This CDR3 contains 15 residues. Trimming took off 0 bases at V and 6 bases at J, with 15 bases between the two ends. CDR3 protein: CASSLAVGRVDGYTF. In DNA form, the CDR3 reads TGTGCCAGCAGCTTGGCGGTAGGGAGGGTCGATGGCTACACCTTC.

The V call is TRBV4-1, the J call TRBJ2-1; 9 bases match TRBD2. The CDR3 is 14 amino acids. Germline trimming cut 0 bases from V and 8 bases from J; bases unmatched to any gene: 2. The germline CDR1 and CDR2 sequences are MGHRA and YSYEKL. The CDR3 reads CASSQDRGRDEQFF. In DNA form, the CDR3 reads TGCGCCAGCAGCCAAGATCGCGGGAGGGATGAGCAGTTCTTC.

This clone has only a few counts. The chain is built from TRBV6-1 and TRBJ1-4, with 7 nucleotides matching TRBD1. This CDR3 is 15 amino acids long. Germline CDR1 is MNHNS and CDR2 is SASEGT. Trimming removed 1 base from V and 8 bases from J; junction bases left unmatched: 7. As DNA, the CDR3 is TGTGCCAGCAGTGAAGGAGGGGGCGGAAAGGAAAAACTGTTTTTT. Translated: CASSEGGGGKEKLFF.

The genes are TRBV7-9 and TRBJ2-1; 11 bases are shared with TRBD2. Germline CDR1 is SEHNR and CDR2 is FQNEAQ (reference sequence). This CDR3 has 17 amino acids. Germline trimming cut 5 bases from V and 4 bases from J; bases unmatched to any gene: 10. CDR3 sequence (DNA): TGTGCCAGCAGCCCCCTCCCCGGGACTAGCGGTTACAATGAGCAGTTCTTC. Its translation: CASSPLPGTSGYNEQFF.

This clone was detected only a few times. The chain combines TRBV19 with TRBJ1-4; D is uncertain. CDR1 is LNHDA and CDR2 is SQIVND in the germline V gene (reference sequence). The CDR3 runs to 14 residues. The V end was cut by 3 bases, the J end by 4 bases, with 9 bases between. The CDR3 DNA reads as TGTGCCAGTAGTATTTCCGGGTTTAATGAAAAACTGTTTTTT. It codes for CASSISGFNEKLFF.

The CDR3 DNA sequence: TGCGCCAGCAGCTTGGGGTGGGAGGCCTCCGGGGAGCTGTTTTTT. Encoded protein: CASSLGWEASGELFF. The gene calls are TRBV5-1 and TRBJ2-2, with a tentative D call TRBD2 (6 bases). This CDR3 region has 15 residues. V shed 0 bases and J shed 6 bases, with 12 bases lying between them. Germline CDR1 is SGHRS and CDR2 is YFSETQ.

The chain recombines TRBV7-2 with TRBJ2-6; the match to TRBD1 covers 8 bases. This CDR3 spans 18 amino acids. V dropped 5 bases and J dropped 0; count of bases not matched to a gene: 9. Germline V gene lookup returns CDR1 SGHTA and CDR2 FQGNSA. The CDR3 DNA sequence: TGTGCCAGCAGCCTATACAGGGGGTATAGCTCTGGGGCCAACGTCCTGACTTTC. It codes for CASSLYRGYSSGANVLTF.

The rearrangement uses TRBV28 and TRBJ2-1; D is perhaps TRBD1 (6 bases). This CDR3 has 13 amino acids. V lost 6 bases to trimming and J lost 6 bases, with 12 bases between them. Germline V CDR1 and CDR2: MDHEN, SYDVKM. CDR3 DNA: TGTGCCAGCAGAAGACAGGTCATCAATGAGCAGTTCTTC. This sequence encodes CASRRQVINEQFF.

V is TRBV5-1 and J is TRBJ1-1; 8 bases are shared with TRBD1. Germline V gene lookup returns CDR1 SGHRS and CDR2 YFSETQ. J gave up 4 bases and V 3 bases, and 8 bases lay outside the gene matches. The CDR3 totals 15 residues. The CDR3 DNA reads TGCGCCAGCAGCTCAGGACAGGGAAGGGGCACTGAAGCTTTCTTT. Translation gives CASSSGQGRGTEAFF.

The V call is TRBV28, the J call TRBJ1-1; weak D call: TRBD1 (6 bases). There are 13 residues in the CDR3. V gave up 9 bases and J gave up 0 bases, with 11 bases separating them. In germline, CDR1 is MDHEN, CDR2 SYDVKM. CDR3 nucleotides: TGTGCCAGTAACAGGGATATGAACACTGAAGCTTTCTTT. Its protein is CASNRDMNTEAFF.

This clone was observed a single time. The CDR3 is CASSPRWATYGYTF. For the CDR3, the DNA is TGTGCCAGCAGCCCTCGGTGGGCCACCTATGGCTACACCTTC. This sequence joins TRBV7-9 and TRBJ1-2; D gene unclear. Per the germline V gene, CDR1 is SEHNR and CDR2 is FQNEAQ (reference sequence). CDR3 length: 14 residues. The V and J ends lost 5 bases and 4 bases respectively, with 14 bases between them.

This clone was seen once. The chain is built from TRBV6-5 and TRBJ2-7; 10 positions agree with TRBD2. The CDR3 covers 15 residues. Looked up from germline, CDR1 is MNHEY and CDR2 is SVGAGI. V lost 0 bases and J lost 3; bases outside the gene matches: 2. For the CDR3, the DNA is TGTGCCAGCAGTTACTCGCCTAGCGGGAGCTACGAGCAGTACTTC. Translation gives CASSYSPSGSYEQYF.

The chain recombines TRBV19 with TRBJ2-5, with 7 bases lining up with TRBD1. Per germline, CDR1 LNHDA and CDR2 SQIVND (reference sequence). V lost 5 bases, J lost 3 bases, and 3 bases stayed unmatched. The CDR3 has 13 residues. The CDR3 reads CASSDTGEETQYF. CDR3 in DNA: TGTGCCAGTAGTGATACAGGGGAAGAGACCCAGTACTTC.

The CDR3 region has the DNA TGTGCCAGCAGCCAAGGTCCGGGAGAAAATCAGCCCCAGCATTTT. Encoded protein: CASSQGPGENQPQHF. The chain employs TRBV4-2 and TRBJ1-5; D gene unclear. The germline gives CDR1 LGHNA, CDR2 YNFKEQ. The CDR3 totals 15 residues. Trimming took 1 base from V and 4 from J, leaving 11 bases between them.

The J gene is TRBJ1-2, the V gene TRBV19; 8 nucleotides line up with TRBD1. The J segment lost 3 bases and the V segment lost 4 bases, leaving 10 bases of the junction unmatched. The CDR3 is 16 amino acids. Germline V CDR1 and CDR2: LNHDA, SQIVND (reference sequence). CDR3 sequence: CASSTGQGVSDYGYTF. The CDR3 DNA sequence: TGTGCCAGTAGTACAGGACAGGGAGTTTCGGACTATGGCTACACCTTC.

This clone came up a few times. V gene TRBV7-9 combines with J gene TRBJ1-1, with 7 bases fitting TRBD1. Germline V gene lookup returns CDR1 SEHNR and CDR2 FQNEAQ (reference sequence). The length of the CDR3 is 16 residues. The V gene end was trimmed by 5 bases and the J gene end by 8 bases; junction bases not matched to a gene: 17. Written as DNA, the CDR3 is TGTGCCAGCAGCCTAGTACAGGGGCCTGCGTATCTAGAAGCTTTCTTT. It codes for CASSLVQGPAYLEAFF.

Here the CDR3 reads CASSSGGVTEAFF. The CDR3 bases are TGTGCCAGCAGCTCAGGGGGCGTCACTGAAGCTTTCTTT. The chain combines TRBV5-6 with TRBJ1-1, with 8 bases aligning to TRBD1. This CDR3 is built from 13 residues. Germline V gene data show CDR1 as SGHDT and CDR2 as YYEEEE. With V trimmed by 3 bases and J by 4 bases, 2 bases remained unmatched.

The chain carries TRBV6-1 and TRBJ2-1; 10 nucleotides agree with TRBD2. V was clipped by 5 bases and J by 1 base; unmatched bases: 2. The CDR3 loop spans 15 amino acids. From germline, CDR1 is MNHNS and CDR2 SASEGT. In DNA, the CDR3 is TGTGCCAGCAGTAGCGGGAGGGGGTCCTACAATGAGCAGTTCTTC. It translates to CASSSGRGSYNEQFF.

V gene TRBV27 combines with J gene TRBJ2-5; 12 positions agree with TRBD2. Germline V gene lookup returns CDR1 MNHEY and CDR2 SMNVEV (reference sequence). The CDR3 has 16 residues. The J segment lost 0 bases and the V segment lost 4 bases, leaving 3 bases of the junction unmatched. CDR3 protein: CASSSTSGGYQETQYF. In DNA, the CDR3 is TGTGCCAGCAGTTCAACTAGCGGGGGGTACCAAGAGACCCAGTACTTC.

The CDR3 sequence: CASSSLGGEGDTQYF. CDR3 DNA: TGTGCCAGCAGCTCATTGGGAGGGGAGGGAGATACGCAGTATTTT. The rearrangement joins TRBV13 to TRBJ2-3, with TRBD2 matching over 7 bases. The ends lost 4 bases at V and 5 bases at J; junction bases unmatched: 9. The CDR3 runs 15 residues. From germline, CDR1 is PRHDT and CDR2 FYEKMQ (reference sequence).

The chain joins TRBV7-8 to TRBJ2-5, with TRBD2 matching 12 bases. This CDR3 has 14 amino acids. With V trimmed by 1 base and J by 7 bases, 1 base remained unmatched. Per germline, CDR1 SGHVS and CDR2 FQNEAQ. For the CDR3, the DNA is TGTGCCAGCAGCTTAGAACTAGCGGGGGGGACCCAGTACTTC. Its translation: CASSLELAGGTQYF.

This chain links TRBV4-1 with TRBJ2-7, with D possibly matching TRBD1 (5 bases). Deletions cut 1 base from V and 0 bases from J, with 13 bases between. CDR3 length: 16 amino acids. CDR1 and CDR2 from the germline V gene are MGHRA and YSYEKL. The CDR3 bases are TGCGCCAGCAGCCAAGGGCCCAGGGCGAACTCCTACGAGCAGTACTTC. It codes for CASSQGPRANSYEQYF.